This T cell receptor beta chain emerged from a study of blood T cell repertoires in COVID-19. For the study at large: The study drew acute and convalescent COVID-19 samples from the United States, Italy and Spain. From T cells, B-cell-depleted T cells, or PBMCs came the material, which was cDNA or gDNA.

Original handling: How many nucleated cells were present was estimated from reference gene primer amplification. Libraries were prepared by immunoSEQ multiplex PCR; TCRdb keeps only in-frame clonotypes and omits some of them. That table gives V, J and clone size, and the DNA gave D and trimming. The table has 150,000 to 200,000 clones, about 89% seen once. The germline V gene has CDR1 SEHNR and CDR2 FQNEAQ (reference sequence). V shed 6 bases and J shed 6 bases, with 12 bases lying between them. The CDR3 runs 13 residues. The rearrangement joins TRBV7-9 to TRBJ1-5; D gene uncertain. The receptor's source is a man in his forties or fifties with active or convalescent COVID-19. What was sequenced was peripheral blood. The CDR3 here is CASSYRVSQPQHF. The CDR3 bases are TGTGCCAGCAGTTACCGGGTGAGTCAGCCCCAGCATTTT.